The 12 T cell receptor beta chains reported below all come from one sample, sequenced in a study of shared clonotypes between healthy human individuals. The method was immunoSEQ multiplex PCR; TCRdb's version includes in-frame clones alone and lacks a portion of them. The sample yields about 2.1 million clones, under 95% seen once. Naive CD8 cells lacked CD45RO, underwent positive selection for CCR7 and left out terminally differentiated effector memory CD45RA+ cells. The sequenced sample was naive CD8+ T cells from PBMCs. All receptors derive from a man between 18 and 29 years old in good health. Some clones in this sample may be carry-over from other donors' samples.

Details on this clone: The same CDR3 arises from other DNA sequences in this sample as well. The CDR3 nucleotides read TGTGCCAGCAGTTTTAGGGGGACTTACGAGCAGTACTTC. It codes for CASSFRGTYEQYF. This chain uses TRBV27 with TRBJ2-7, with D tentatively TRBD1 or TRBD2 (6 bases each). The CDR3 extends over 13 amino acids. The V end lost 3 bases, the J end lost 4 bases, and 10 bases lay between the germline ends. Germline V gives CDR1 MNHEY, CDR2 SMNVEV (reference sequence).

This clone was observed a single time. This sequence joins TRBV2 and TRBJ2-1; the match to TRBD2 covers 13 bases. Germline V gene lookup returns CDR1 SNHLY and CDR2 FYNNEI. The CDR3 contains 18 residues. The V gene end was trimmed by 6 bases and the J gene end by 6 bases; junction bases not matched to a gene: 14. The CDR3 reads CASRPRTSGRFPANEQFF. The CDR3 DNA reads TGTGCCAGCAGGCCACGGACTAGCGGGAGATTCCCCGCCAATGAGCAGTTCTTC.

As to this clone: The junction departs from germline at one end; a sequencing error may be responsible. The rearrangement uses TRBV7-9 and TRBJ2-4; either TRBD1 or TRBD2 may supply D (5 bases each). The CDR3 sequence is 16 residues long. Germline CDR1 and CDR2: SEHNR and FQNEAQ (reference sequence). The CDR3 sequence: CAGSFFGGEAKNIQYF. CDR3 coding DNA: TGTGCCGGCAGCTTTTTTGGGGGAGAGGCCAAAAACATTCAGTACTTC.

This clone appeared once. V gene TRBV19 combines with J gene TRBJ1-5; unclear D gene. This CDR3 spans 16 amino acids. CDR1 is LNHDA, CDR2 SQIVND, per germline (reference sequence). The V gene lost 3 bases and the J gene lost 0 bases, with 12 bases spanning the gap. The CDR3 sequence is CASSIGVGYSNQPQHF. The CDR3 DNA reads TGTGCCAGTAGTATTGGAGTTGGGTATAGCAATCAGCCCCAGCATTTT.

The CDR3 region has the DNA TGCGCCAGCAGCGCGGACTACTTTCAAGAGACCCAGTACTTC. It encodes CASSADYFQETQYF. This sequence joins TRBV5-1 and TRBJ2-5; a possible D gene is TRBD2 (6 bases). V was pared by 4 bases and J by 2 bases, with 12 bases between. The CDR3 spans 14 residues. The germline V gene has CDR1 SGHRS and CDR2 YFSETQ. The variable domain in full, with the rest retrieved from reference TRBV5-1 and TRBJ2-5, is KAGVTQTPRYLIKTRGQQVTLSCSPISGHRSVSWYQQTPGQGLQFLFEYFSETQRNKGNFPGRFSGRQFSNSRSEMNVSTLELGDSALYLCASSADYFQETQYFGPGTRLLVL.

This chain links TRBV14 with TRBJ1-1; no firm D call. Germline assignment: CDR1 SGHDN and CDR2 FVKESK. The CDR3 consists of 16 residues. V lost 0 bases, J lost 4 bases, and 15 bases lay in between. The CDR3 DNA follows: TGTGCCAGCAGCCAAGATCGCTTACAGCCGGGCACTGAAGCTTTCTTT. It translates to CASSQDRLQPGTEAFF.

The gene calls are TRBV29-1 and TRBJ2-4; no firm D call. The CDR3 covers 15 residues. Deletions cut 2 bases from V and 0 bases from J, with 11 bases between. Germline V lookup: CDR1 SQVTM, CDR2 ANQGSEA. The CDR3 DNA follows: TGCAGCGTTGAATCGACCATACTAGCCAAAAACATTCAGTACTTC. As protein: CSVESTILAKNIQYF.

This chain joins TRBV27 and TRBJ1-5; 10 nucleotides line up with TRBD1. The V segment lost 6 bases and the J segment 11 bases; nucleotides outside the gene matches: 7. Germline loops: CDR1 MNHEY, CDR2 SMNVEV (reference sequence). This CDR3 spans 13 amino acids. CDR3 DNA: TGTGCCAGCAGACGGGACAGGGGTTCTGCCCAGCATTTT. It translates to CASRRDRGSAQHF.

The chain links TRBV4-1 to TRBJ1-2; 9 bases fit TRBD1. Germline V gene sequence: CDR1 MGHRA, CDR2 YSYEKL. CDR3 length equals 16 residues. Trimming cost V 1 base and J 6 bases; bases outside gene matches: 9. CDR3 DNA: TGCGCCAGCAGCCAAGTAGGGGACAGGGTCCATAATGGCTACACCTTC. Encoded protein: CASSQVGDRVHNGYTF.

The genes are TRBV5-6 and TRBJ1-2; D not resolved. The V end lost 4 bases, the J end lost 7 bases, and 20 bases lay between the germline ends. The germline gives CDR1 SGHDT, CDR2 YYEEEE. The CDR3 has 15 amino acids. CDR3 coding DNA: TGTGCCAGCAGCCTGGATCCGGGTCCGGCGGGTGGCTACACCTTC. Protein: CASSLDPGPAGGYTF. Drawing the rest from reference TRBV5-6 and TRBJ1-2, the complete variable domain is DAGVTQSPTHLIKTRGQQVTLRCSPKSGHDTVSWYQQALGQGPQFIFQYYEEEERQRGNFPDRFSGHQFPNYSSELNVNALLLGDSALYLCASSLDPGPAGGYTFGSGTRLTVV.

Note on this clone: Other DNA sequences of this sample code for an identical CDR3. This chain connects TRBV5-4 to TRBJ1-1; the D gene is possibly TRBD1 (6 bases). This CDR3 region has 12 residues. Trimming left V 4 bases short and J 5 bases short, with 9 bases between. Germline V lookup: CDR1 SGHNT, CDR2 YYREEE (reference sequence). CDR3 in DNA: TGTGCCAGCAGCCTCGGACAGACTGAAGCTTTCTTT. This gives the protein CASSLGQTEAFF. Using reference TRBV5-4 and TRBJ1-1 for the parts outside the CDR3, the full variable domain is ETGVTQSPTHLIKTRGQQVTLRCSSQSGHNTVSWYQQALGQGPQFIFQYYREEENGRGNFPPRFSGLQFPNYSSELNVNALELDDSALYLCASSLGQTEAFFGQGTRLTVV.

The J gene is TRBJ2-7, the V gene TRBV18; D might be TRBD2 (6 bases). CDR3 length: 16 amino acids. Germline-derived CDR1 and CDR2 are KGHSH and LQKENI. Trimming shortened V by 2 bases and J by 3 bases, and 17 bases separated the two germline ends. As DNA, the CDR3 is TGTGCCAGCTCACCATCGCGGGGCCTCTCGAACTACGAGCAGTACTTC. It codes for CASSPSRGLSNYEQYF.